This T cell receptor beta chain is drawn from a study of T cell changes during pregnancy in multiple sclerosis (dated by TCRdb to the late 2010s). With respect to the entire study: The study examined how the T cell repertoire changed over the course of pregnancy in women with multiple sclerosis.

With regard to this clone: Its antigen remains undetermined. No quality values exist for individual bases; no much larger clone is one base distant.

Library preparation used the immunoSEQ multiplex PCR assay. The table comes from immuneACCESS by way of TCRdb, which keeps in-frame sequences with V and J called. Part of the clones is missing from these tables; in studies checked, under half for an unresolved V gene and the rest for unknown reasons. The sample records roughly 42,000 clones, approximately 91% of which are singletons. Approximately 0.71% of the sample lies in the top ten. V drops 5 bases and J drops 1 base, leaving 11 bases in between. Counted from cysteine to phenylalanine, this CDR3 has 14 amino acids. Only the CDR3 DNA is retained, 42 bases long and in frame from the first base. The germline V gene provides CDR1 LGHNA and CDR2 YNFKEQ.

Material: CD4+ T cells from peripheral blood mononuclear cells, obtained before pregnancy. The chain employs TRBV4-2 and TRBJ1-1, and TRBD1 may be the D gene, going by 5 matching bases. The receptor comes from a female donor with multiple sclerosis, enrolled in a pregnancy study. The encoded CDR3 is CASSYFTGNTEAFF. The bases read TGTGCCAGCAGCTATTTCACAGGGAACACTGAAGCTTTCTTT.